This T cell receptor beta chain was obtained from a study of blood T cell repertoires in COVID-19. Trimming shortened V by 1 base and J by 6 bases, and 16 bases separated the two germline ends. CDR1 SGHNT and CDR2 YYREEE come from the germline V gene (reference sequence). This CDR3 spans 16 amino acids. The assay was immunoSEQ multiplex PCR, and TCRdb's table has in-frame clones only and misses some. This table has under 300,000 clones, 88% appearing once. The sample was PBMCs or T cells enriched from blood (not recorded which). The receptor comes from a woman in her forties who had been exposed to COVID-19. This chain uses TRBV5-4 with TRBJ1-4; D is unclear. As DNA, the CDR3 is TGTGCCAGCAGCTTGTGGGGATCCGGGGTCCATGAAAAACTGTTTTTT. Its protein product is CASSLWGSGVHEKLFF. Based on the CDR3 plus reference TRBV5-4 and TRBJ1-4, the full variable domain is ETGVTQSPTHLIKTRGQQVTLRCSSQSGHNTVSWYQQALGQGPQFIFQYYREEENGRGNFPPRFSGLQFPNYSSELNVNALELDDSALYLCASSLWGSGVHEKLFFGSGTQLSVL.